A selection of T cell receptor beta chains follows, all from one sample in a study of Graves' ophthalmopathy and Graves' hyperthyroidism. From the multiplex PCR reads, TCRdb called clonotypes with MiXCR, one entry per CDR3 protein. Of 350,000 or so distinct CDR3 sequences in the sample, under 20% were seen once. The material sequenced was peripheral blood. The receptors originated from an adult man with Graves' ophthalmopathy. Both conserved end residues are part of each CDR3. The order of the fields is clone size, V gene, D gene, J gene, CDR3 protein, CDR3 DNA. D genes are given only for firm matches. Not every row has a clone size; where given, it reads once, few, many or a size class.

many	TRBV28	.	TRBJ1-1	CASSSHQNMNTEAFF	TGTGCCAGCAGTTCCCACCAGAACATGAACACTGAAGCTTTCTTT
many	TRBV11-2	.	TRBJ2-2	CASSLVGTEGPGELFF	TGTGCCAGCAGCTTAGTGGGGACGGAGGGGCCCGGGGAGCTGTTTTTT
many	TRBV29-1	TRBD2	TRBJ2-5	CSVEGSGSPPGTQYF	TGCAGCGTTGAAGGTAGCGGGAGTCCCCCAGGGACCCAGTACTTC
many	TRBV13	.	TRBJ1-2	CASSSSRGYTF	TGTGCCAGCAGCTCTTCGCGTGGCTACACCTTC
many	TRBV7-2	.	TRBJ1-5	CASSLAGAGNQPQHF	TGTGCCAGCAGCTTAGCGGGTGCAGGGAATCAGCCCCAGCATTTT
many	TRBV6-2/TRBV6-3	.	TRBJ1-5	CASSLTGPDSNQPQHF	TGTGCCAGCAGCCTAACAGGGCCGGATAGCAATCAGCCCCAGCATTTT
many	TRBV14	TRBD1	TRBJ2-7	CASSQPGTGRNEQYF	TGTGCCAGCAGCCAACCGGGGACAGGGCGTAACGAGCAGTACTTC
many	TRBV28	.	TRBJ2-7	CASSLKGRAYEQYF	TGTGCCAGCAGTTTAAAGGGCAGGGCCTACGAGCAGTACTTC
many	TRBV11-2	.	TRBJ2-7	CASSLDAGDRDYEQYF	TGTGCCAGCAGCTTAGATGCGGGGGACAGAGACTACGAGCAGTACTTC
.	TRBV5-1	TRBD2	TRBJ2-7	CASRSNSGSYEQCF	TGCGCCAGCAGGTCGAATAGCGGGAGCTACGAGCAGTGCTTC
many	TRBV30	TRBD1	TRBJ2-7	CAWSVGTGAYEQYF	TGTGCCTGGAGTGTAGGGACAGGGGCCTACGAGCAGTACTTC
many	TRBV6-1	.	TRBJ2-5	CASRPGLRQETQYF	TGTGCCAGCAGACCTGGACTACGCCAAGAGACCCAGTACTTC
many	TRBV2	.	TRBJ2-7	CASSVFPGAANYEQYF	TGTGCCAGCAGTGTTTTCCCTGGGGCCGCCAACTACGAGCAGTACTTC
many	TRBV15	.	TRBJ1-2	CATSLPQIWLGYTF	TGTGCCACCTCTCTGCCTCAGATTTGGCTAGGCTACACCTTC
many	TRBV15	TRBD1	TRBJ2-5	CATSKWDSQETQYF	TGTGCCACCAGCAAATGGGACAGCCAAGAGACCCAGTACTTC
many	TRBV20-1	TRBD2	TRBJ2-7	CSAPQAGGTYEQYF	TGCAGTGCTCCCCAAGCGGGGGGGACCTACGAGCAGTACTTC
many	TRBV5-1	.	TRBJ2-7	CASSRDVSSYEQYF	TGCGCCAGCAGCCGAGATGTCAGTAGCTACGAGCAGTACTTC
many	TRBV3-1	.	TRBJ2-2	CASSQRGNTGELFF	TGTGCCAGCAGCCAACGGGGAAACACCGGGGAGCTGTTTTTT
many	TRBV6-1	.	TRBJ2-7	CASSGRAEQYF	TGTGCCAGCAGTGGCAGGGCCGAGCAGTACTTC
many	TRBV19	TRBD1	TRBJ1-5	CASSSQGVSNQPQHF	TGTGCCAGTAGTTCACAGGGGGTTAGCAATCAGCCCCAGCATTTT
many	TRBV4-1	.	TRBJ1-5	CASSQFASSNQPQHF	TGCGCCAGCAGCCAGTTTGCCAGTAGCAATCAGCCCCAGCATTTT
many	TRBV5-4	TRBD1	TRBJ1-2	CASATDRADYGYTF	TGTGCCAGCGCCACCGACAGGGCCGACTATGGCTACACCTTC
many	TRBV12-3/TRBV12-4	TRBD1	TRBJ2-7	CASSPGPGTGKEQYF	TGTGCCAGCAGTCCCGGTCCCGGGACAGGGAAGGAGCAGTACTTC
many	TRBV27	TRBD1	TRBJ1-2	CASSDGQGRIYGYTF	TGTGCCAGCAGTGATGGACAGGGGAGGATCTATGGCTACACCTTC
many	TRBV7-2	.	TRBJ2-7	CASSLAGTSYEQYF	TGTGCCAGCAGCTTAGCCGGGACCTCCTACGAGCAGTACTTC
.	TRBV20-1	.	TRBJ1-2	CSARVVGVEYGYTF	TGCAGTGCTAGAGTTGTGGGGGTGGAATATGGCTACACCTTC
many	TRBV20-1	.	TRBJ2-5	CSAPRLAQETQYF	TGCAGTGCTCCCCGTTTAGCCCAAGAGACCCAGTACTTC
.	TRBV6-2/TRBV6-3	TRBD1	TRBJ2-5	CASSPSWTGGGETQYF	TGTGCCAGCAGTCCCTCCTGGACAGGGGGAGGAGAGACCCAGTACTTC
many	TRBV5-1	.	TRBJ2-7	CASSLLQLGYEQYF	TGCGCCAGCAGCTTGTTACAGTTGGGCTACGAGCAGTACTTC